This entry lists 18 T cell receptor beta chains sequenced from one sample in a study of T cells after posttransplantation cyclophosphamide. Busulfan-fludarabine conditioning, marrow transplant, and cyclophosphamide on days +3 and +4 were administered. The repertoire was sequenced with immunoSEQ multiplex PCR; TCRdb's copy has only in-frame clones and lacks some. This sample has more than 10,000 clones, with about 89% found just once. The sample was PBMCs, taken after allogeneic stem cell transplant with posttransplant cyclophosphamide. These receptors were collected from a female patient in her 30s who received an allogeneic stem cell transplant from an unrelated donor, was CMV-positive, and had no GVHD. Some of these T cells may belong to the graft donor.

V gene TRBV28 combines with J gene TRBJ1-4, with a weak D call TRBD1 (6 bases). CDR1 and CDR2 (germline): MDHEN, SYDVKM. Trimming left V 1 base short and J 0 bases short, with 21 bases between. The length of the CDR3 is 20 residues. The CDR3: CASSLSTGTHFLPTNEKLFF. In DNA form, the CDR3 reads TGTGCCAGCAGTTTATCTACAGGGACCCATTTTCTCCCAACTAATGAAAAACTGTTTTTT.

This clone was seen a handful of times. The chain combines TRBV2 with TRBJ1-3; D ambiguous. CDR3 length: 14 residues. V lost 8 bases to trimming and J lost 3 bases, with 14 bases between them. Germline CDR1 is SNHLY and CDR2 is FYNNEI. CDR3 nucleotide sequence: TGTGCCAGCCTAGGAGGGAAGGATGGAAACACCATATATTTT. Its protein is CASLGGKDGNTIYF.

The chain employs TRBV9 and TRBJ2-7, with D uncertain. The CDR3 is 14 residues long. Trimming removed 6 bases from V and 0 bases from J, with 13 bases in between. Germline CDR1 is SGDLS and CDR2 is YYNGEE. CDR3 amino acids: CASTQTPSSYEQYF. In DNA form, the CDR3 reads TGTGCCAGCACCCAGACACCGAGCTCCTACGAGCAGTACTTC.

The chain combines TRBV10-1 with TRBJ2-1; 8 nucleotides line up with TRBD2. This CDR3 has 15 amino acids. Trimming removed 3 bases from V and 7 bases from J; junction bases left unmatched: 8. CDR1 is WNHNN and CDR2 is SYGVQD in the germline V gene (reference sequence). CDR3 coding DNA: TGCGCCAGCAGTGATCGGAGCGGGAGCTGGAATGAGCAGTTCTTC. It specifies CASSDRSGSWNEQFF.

The gene calls are TRBV29-1 and TRBJ1-3; D not resolved. The V end was cut by 0 bases, the J end by 4 bases, with 7 bases between. Germline CDR1 and CDR2: SQVTM and ANQGSEA. The CDR3 is 13 amino acids. CDR3 in amino acids: CSVEDRRGNTIYF. Written as DNA, the CDR3 is TGCAGCGTTGAAGATCGCAGAGGAAACACCATATATTTT.

The chain recombines TRBV7-2 with TRBJ1-2; TRBD1 matches at 7 bases. The CDR3 has 12 amino acids. The germline gives CDR1 SGHTA, CDR2 FQGNSA. J lost 9 bases, V lost 6 bases, and 7 bases had no gene match. CDR3 sequence reads: CASSGRGRRYTF. The CDR3 DNA reads as TGTGCCAGCAGTGGCAGGGGGAGACGCTACACCTTC.

The chain recombines TRBV6-1 with TRBJ1-4; D is perhaps TRBD1 (6 bases). The V gene's germline CDR1 is MNHNS and CDR2 SASEGT. V was cut by 5 bases and J by 8 bases, with 12 bases left in between. The CDR3 is made up of 13 amino acids. CDR3 sequence reads: CASSPVTGEKLFF. The CDR3 DNA reads TGTGCCAGCAGTCCCGTCACAGGGGAAAAACTGTTTTTT.

This chain links TRBV7-9 with TRBJ2-3; D perhaps matches TRBD1 (9 bases). The V end was cut by 3 bases, the J end by 4 bases, with 26 bases between. CDR1 is SEHNR and CDR2 is FQNEAQ in the germline V gene (reference sequence). The CDR3 spans 19 residues. The CDR3 nucleotides are TGTGCCAGCAGCTTTGGGACAGGGTGGTTGCGGGAGGAAGCAGATACGCAGTATTTT. Residues: CASSFGTGWLREEADTQYF.

The chain couples TRBV12-5 to TRBJ2-5; D is possibly TRBD1 (6 bases). The germline CDR1 and CDR2 sequences are LGHNT and FRNRAP. Trimming removed 8 bases at V and 5 bases at J, with 15 bases between. The CDR3 has 13 amino acids. The CDR3 DNA reads as TGTGCTAGTTCTGGGGGCAGGGCGGAGACCCAGTACTTC. It encodes CASSGGRAETQYF.

The J gene is TRBJ2-5, the V gene TRBV6-1; possible D gene TRBD1, 5 bases. CDR1 MNHNS and CDR2 SASEGT come from the germline V gene. The CDR3 contains 18 residues. The V and J ends lost 2 bases and 5 bases respectively, with 24 bases between them. CDR3 nucleotide sequence: TGTGCCAGCAGTGAAAGAGTGCTAGGGGTGGGGCCGGCTGAGACCCAGTACTTC. It codes for CASSERVLGVGPAETQYF.

This chain connects TRBV27 to TRBJ2-3, with D maybe TRBD1 (5 bases). The CDR3 covers 14 residues. Germline V lookup: CDR1 MNHEY, CDR2 SMNVEV (reference sequence). Trimming removed 2 bases from V and 4 bases from J, with 10 bases in between. The DNA for the CDR3 is TGTGCCAGCAGTTTAGCCTCACAGGCAGATACGCAGTATTTT. It codes for CASSLASQADTQYF.

The V gene is TRBV6-5, the J gene TRBJ1-3; TRBD1 is a possible D gene (5 bases). V was cut by 6 bases and J by 3 bases, with 9 bases left in between. The CDR3 is made up of 13 amino acids. The germline CDR1 and CDR2 sequences are MNHEY and SVGAGI. CDR3 DNA sequence: TGTGCCAGCAGACAGGACCTTGGAAACACCATATATTTT. The encoded protein is CASRQDLGNTIYF.

The rearrangement links TRBV29-1 to TRBJ2-7; 7 bases map to TRBD1. J was trimmed by 4 bases and V by 2 bases; bases with no gene match: 5. The length of the CDR3 is 13 residues. CDR1 and CDR2 from the germline V gene are SQVTM and ANQGSEA. As DNA, the CDR3 is TGCAGCGTTGAACAAGGGGGCCGATACGAGCAGTACTTC. Its translation is CSVEQGGRYEQYF.

This chain joins TRBV7-9 and TRBJ2-1, with 9 bases that match TRBD1. Germline assignment: CDR1 SEHNR and CDR2 FQNEAQ (reference sequence). Trimming took 5 bases from V and 8 from J; bases not matched to a gene: 13. The CDR3 is 16 amino acids. The CDR3 sequence is CASSHWAGTGSDEQFF. CDR3 DNA sequence: TGTGCCAGCAGCCATTGGGCCGGGACAGGGTCAGATGAGCAGTTCTTC.

The rearrangement joins TRBV5-6 to TRBJ2-1; D may be TRBD1 (5 bases). The V end was cut by 4 bases, the J end by 10 bases, with 15 bases between. CDR1 and CDR2 from the germline V gene are SGHDT and YYEEEE. The CDR3 is made up of 13 amino acids. The CDR3 loop reads CASSDTGFGEQFF. The CDR3, as DNA: TGTGCCAGCAGCGATACAGGATTCGGGGAGCAGTTCTTC. Full variable domain (rest looked up from reference TRBV5-6 and TRBJ2-1): DAGVTQSPTHLIKTRGQQVTLRCSPKSGHDTVSWYQQALGQGPQFIFQYYEEEERQRGNFPDRFSGHQFPNYSSELNVNALLLGDSALYLCASSDTGFGEQFFGPGTRLTVL.

This clone has a handful of counts. V and J are TRBV5-1 and TRBJ1-1; D uncertain. Germline V gene lookup returns CDR1 SGHRS and CDR2 YFSETQ. CDR3 length: 13 amino acids. With 6 bases removed from V and 8 bases from J, the gap between germline ends came to 17 bases. The chain's CDR3 is CASTTAGSTEAFF. In DNA form, the CDR3 reads TGCGCCAGCACCACGGCGGGAAGCACAGAAGCTTTCTTT. The full variable domain, in which reference TRBV5-1 and TRBJ1-1 provide the parts outside the CDR3, is KAGVTQTPRYLIKTRGQQVTLSCSPISGHRSVSWYQQTPGQGLQFLFEYFSETQRNKGNFPGRFSGRQFSNSRSEMNVSTLELGDSALYLCASTTAGSTEAFFGQGTRLTVV.

The J gene is TRBJ1-1, the V gene TRBV21-1; the table's D call, TRBD1, was not checked against the DNA. TRBV21-1 is recorded as a pseudogene. CDR3 length: 15 residues. CDR3 DNA sequence: TGTGCCAGCAGCAAAGCTTTGAACAGGGCGGGTGAAGCTTTCTTT. Its translation: CASSKALNRAGEAFF.

This clone was counted a single time. The V call is TRBV18, the J call TRBJ2-7; 7 bases align to TRBD1. Germline CDR1 and CDR2: KGHSH and LQKENI. This CDR3 has 13 amino acids. V trimming: 4 bases; J trimming: 6 bases; junction bases outside the gene matches: 6. The CDR3 bases are TGTGCCAGCTCACGGGACAGACCTGCCGAGCAGTACTTC. Its translation: CASSRDRPAEQYF.